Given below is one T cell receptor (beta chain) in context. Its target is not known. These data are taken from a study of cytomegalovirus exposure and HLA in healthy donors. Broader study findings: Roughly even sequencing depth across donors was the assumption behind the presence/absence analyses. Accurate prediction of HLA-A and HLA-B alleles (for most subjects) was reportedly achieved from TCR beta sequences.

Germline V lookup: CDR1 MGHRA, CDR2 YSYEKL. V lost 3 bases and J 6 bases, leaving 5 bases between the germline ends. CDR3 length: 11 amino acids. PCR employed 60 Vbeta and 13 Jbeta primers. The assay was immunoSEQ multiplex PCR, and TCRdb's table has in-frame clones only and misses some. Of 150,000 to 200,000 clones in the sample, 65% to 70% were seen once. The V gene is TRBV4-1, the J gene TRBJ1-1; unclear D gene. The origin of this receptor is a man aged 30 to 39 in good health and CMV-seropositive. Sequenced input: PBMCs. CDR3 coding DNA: TGCGCCAGCAGCCAGGGCCCTGAAGCTTTCTTT. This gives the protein CASSQGPEAFF.